Sequencing of this T cell receptor beta chain was carried out in a study of T cells in Graves' hyperthyroidism and ophthalmopathy. At the level of the study: Prior to any treatment, at the point of initial diagnosis, peripheral blood was collected. Study-wide points: Onset of ophthalmopathy came a median 6.5 months after the model predicted it. Peripheral blood also featured most of the thyroid clonotypes expanded above 0.001.

Concerning this clonotype itself: Its antigen remains unknown.

The source material, RNA transcripts, was used to amplify TCR beta CDR3 regions. The HTBI primer set drove a first-round RT-PCR of the TCR CDR3. TCRdb called the multiplex PCR reads again in MiXCR, with one record for every CDR3 protein. The sample consists of about 420,000 distinct CDR3 sequences, 15% to 19% of them appearing once. This CDR3 has 15 amino acids. The germline CDR1 and CDR2 sequences are LGHNA and YSLEER. The V gene lost 1 base and the J gene lost 2 bases, with 12 bases spanning the gap. This rearrangement joins TRBV4-3 to TRBJ2-7; TRBD1 is a possible D gene (6 bases). The sample taken for sequencing was blood. This receptor was identified in a woman aged 18 to 35 with Graves' hyperthyroidism. The CDR3 sequence is CASSQGLGTTYEQYF. The CDR3 DNA follows: TGCGCCAGCAGCCAAGGACTTGGGACAACCTACGAGCAGTACTTC.